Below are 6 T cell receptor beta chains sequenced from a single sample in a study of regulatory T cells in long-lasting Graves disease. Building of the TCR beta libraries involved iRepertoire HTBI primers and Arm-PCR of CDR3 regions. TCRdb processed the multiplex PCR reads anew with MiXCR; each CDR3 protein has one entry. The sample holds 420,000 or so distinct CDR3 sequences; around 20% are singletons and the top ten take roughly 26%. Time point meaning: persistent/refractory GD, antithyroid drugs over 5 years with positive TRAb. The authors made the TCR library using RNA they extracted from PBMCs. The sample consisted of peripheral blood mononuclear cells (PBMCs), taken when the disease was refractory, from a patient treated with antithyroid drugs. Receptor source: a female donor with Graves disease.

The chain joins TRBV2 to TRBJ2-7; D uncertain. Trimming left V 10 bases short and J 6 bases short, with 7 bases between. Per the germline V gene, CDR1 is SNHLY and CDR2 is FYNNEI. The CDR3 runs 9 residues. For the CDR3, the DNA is TGTGCCACCTCCCTCGAGCAGTACTTC. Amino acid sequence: CATSLEQYF.

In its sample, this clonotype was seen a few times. This CDR3 is CASSYLDSQRNEQFF. DNA for the CDR3: TGTGCCAGCAGTTACTTGGACAGCCAAAGGAATGAGCAGTTCTTC. The gene calls are TRBV6-2 or TRBV6-3 and TRBJ2-1, with a weak D call TRBD1 (6 bases). The CDR3 has 15 amino acids. The ends were cut back, 1 base at V and 7 bases at J, with 14 bases in the middle. The germline V gene has CDR1 MNHEY and CDR2 SVGEGT.

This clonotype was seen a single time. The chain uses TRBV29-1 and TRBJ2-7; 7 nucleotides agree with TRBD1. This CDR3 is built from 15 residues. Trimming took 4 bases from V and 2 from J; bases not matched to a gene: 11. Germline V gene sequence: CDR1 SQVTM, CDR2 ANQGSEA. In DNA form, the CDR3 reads TGCAGCGTTGCCCTGCCACAGGGGCTCGCCTACGAGCAGTACTTC. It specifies CSVALPQGLAYEQYF.

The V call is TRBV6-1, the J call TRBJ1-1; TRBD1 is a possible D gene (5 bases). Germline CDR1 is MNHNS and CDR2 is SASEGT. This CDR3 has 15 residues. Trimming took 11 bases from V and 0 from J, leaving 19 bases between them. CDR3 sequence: CAALIRGNLNTEAFF. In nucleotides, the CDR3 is TGTGCCGCGCTGATAAGGGGCAATCTGAACACTGAAGCTTTCTTT.

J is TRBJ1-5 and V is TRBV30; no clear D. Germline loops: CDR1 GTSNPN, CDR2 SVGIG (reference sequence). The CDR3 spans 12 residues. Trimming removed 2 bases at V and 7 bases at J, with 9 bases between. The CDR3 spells CAWSSPAQPQHF. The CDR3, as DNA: TGTGCCTGGAGTTCCCCCGCCCAGCCCCAGCATTTT. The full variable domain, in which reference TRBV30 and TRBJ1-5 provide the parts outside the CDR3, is SQTIHQWPATLVQPVGSPLSLECTVEGTSNPNLYWYRQAAGRGLQLLFYSVGIGQISSEVPQNLSASRPQDRQFILSSKKLLLSDSGFYLCAWSSPAQPQHFGDGTRLSIL.

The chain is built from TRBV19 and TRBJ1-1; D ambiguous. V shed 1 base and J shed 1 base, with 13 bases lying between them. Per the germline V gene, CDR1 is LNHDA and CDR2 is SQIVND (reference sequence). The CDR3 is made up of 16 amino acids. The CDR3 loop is CASSIGNPAGNTEAFF. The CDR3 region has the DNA TGTGCCAGTAGTATAGGGAATCCGGCAGGGAACACTGAAGCTTTCTTT. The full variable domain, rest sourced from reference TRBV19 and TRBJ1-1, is DGGITQSPKYLFRKEGQNVTLSCEQNLNHDAMYWYRQDPGQGLRLIYYSQIVNDFQKGDIAEGYSVSREKKESFPLTVTSAQKNPTAFYLCASSIGNPAGNTEAFFGQGTRLTVV.